These 27 T cell receptor beta chains share one sample of origin, sequenced in a study of cytomegalovirus exposure and HLA in healthy donors. With 60 Vbeta and 13 Jbeta primers, the PCR was carried out. Sequenced by immunoSEQ multiplex PCR; TCRdb stores in-frame clones only, minus some. Here the sample spans 95,000 to 150,000 clones, over 65% being singletons. Sequenced input: PBMCs. These receptor sequences come from a woman aged 40 to 50 in good health and CMV-seropositive.

The chain joins TRBV7-2 to TRBJ2-3; 9 nucleotides line up with TRBD2. V was clipped by 10 bases and J by 2 bases; unmatched bases: 10. This CDR3 is 15 amino acids long. CDR1 SGHTA and CDR2 FQGNSA come from the germline V gene. The CDR3 loop is CAIGSAGGPTDTQYF. As DNA, the CDR3 is TGTGCCATCGGCTCAGCGGGAGGACCCACAGATACGCAGTATTTT.

This chain connects TRBV5-1 to TRBJ2-5; no clear D. The CDR3 is made up of 13 amino acids. V shed 2 bases and J shed 3 bases, with 8 bases lying between them. The germline V gene encodes CDR1 SGHRS and CDR2 YFSETQ. CDR3 nucleotide sequence: TGCGCCAGCAGCTTCAACAGTAAAGAGACCCAGTACTTC. Amino acid sequence: CASSFNSKETQYF.

This clone showed up just a few times. The chain uses TRBV18 and TRBJ1-5; the D gene is possibly TRBD1 (6 bases). Trimming left V 2 bases short and J 7 bases short, with 9 bases between. The CDR3 is made up of 13 amino acids. Germline CDR1 reads KGHSH; CDR2 reads LQKENI. The CDR3 DNA follows: TGTGCCAGCTCACCATCAGGGGTACAGCCCCAGCATTTT. Its protein is CASSPSGVQPQHF.

The CDR3 loop is CASSVDTGRGRETQYF. CDR3 DNA sequence: TGTGCCAGCAGCGTAGATACCGGGAGGGGCCGGGAGACCCAGTACTTC. This chain connects TRBV9 to TRBJ2-5, with 8 nucleotides matching TRBD2. From germline, CDR1 is SGDLS and CDR2 YYNGEE. This CDR3 region has 16 residues. Trimming at V came to 0 bases and at J to 5 bases, leaving 9 bases not matched to a gene.

The chain employs TRBV29-1 and TRBJ1-1; TRBD1 matches 9 bases. The CDR3 loop spans 14 amino acids. Germline assignment: CDR1 SQVTM and CDR2 ANQGSEA. J lost 4 bases, V lost 5 bases, and 8 bases had no gene match. The CDR3 coding sequence is TGCAGCGTTAGGACAGGGGCAACGAGCACTGAAGCTTTCTTT. This gives the protein CSVRTGATSTEAFF.

This CDR3 is CASSRDRVSTEAFF. The CDR3 nucleotides read TGTGCCAGCAGCCGGGACAGGGTGAGCACTGAAGCTTTCTTT. The rearrangement uses TRBV5-4 and TRBJ1-1; 9 bases align to TRBD1. The J segment lost 4 bases and the V segment lost 4 bases, leaving 5 bases of the junction unmatched. The CDR3 is 14 amino acids. CDR1 and CDR2 from the germline V gene are SGHNT and YYREEE (reference sequence).

The CDR3 spells CASSQGRRGGYEQYF. The CDR3 bases are TGCGCCAGCAGCCAAGGAAGGCGGGGGGGCTACGAGCAGTACTTC. V usage is TRBV4-1 and J usage is TRBJ2-7, with 9 bases that match TRBD2. The CDR3 spans 15 residues. Germline V gene lookup returns CDR1 MGHRA and CDR2 YSYEKL. V lost 1 base, J lost 3 bases, and 4 bases stayed unmatched.

This sequence joins TRBV6-1 and TRBJ2-5; TRBD1 might be the D (5 bases). The germline V and J ends were trimmed by 6 bases and 5 bases, with 7 bases remaining between them. The CDR3 consists of 11 residues. Germline CDR1 is MNHNS and CDR2 is SASEGT. The CDR3 here is CASRSGETQYF. CDR3 nucleotides: TGTGCCAGCAGGTCAGGGGAGACCCAGTACTTC.

The chain recombines TRBV7-2 with TRBJ2-5; D remains unclear. Germline CDR1 is SGHTA and CDR2 is FQGNSA. Trimming removed 5 bases from V and 5 bases from J, with 15 bases in between. The CDR3 has 14 residues. The CDR3 nucleotides are TGTGCCAGCAGCCCGCGTCTCTCCGGGGAGACCCAGTACTTC. The encoded protein is CASSPRLSGETQYF. The full variable domain, completed using reference TRBV7-2 and TRBJ2-5, is GAGVSQSPSNKVTEKGKDVELRCDPISGHTALYWYRQSLGQGLEFLIYFQGNSAPDKSGLPSDRFSAERTGGSVSTLTIQRTQQEDSAVYLCASSPRLSGETQYFGPGTRLLVL.

This chain uses TRBV5-1 with TRBJ2-1; 11 bases map to TRBD2. Per the germline V gene, CDR1 is SGHRS and CDR2 is YFSETQ. V shed 0 bases and J 3 bases; nucleotides not matched to a gene: 5. The CDR3 contains 17 residues. The chain's CDR3 is CASSLVLAGGNYNEQFF. CDR3 bases: TGCGCCAGCAGCTTGGTGCTAGCGGGGGGAAACTACAATGAGCAGTTCTTC.

V is TRBV10-3 and J is TRBJ1-2; 9 bases agree with TRBD1. Trimming took 3 bases from V and 8 from J; bases not matched to a gene: 4. Germline V gene data show CDR1 as ENHRY and CDR2 as SYGVKD. This CDR3 has 13 residues. The DNA for the CDR3 is TGTGCCATCAGTGAAACCGGGACAGGGGGCTACACCTTC. This encodes CAISETGTGGYTF.

CDR3 sequence: CASIGLGGAGEKLFF. CDR3 sequence (DNA): TGTGCCAGCATCGGACTTGGGGGGGCTGGTGAAAAACTGTTTTTT. The rearrangement joins TRBV6-4 to TRBJ1-4; possible D gene TRBD1, 6 bases. V lost 7 bases and J lost 7, with 19 bases in between. CDR1 is MRHNA, CDR2 SNTAGT, per germline. CDR3 length: 15 residues.

The genes are TRBV6-1 and TRBJ1-6; 7 bases align to TRBD1. The CDR3 sequence is 13 residues long. After removal of 6 bases from V and 5 bases from J, the junction contained 1 base not matched to a gene. The germline V gene has CDR1 MNHNS and CDR2 SASEGT. The CDR3 coding sequence is TGTGCCAGCAGAACAGGGGATAATTCACCCCTCCACTTT. This translates into CASRTGDNSPLHF.

The rearrangement joins TRBV7-6 to TRBJ2-7, with TRBD1 matching 7 bases. CDR3 length: 13 amino acids. Germline loops: CDR1 SGHVS, CDR2 FNYEAQ. The trim removed 6 bases at V and 5 bases at J, leaving 7 bases unmatched. CDR3 sequence reads: CASSSTGVNEQYF. The DNA of the CDR3 is TGTGCCAGCAGTTCCACAGGGGTCAACGAGCAGTACTTC.

This CDR3 is CASSSTSGPGPYF. DNA for the CDR3: TGTGCCAGCAGCTCTACTAGCGGGCCCGGTCCGTATTTT. This chain connects TRBV7-2 to TRBJ2-3; TRBD2 aligns across 9 bases. The V gene end was trimmed by 4 bases and the J gene end by 14 bases; junction bases not matched to a gene: 10. This CDR3 is built from 13 residues. The germline V gene encodes CDR1 SGHTA and CDR2 FQGNSA.

This clone was found many times. Other DNA variants within this sample encode the same CDR3. The chain links TRBV5-1 to TRBJ1-1; D is possibly TRBD1 (5 bases). The V end was cut by 2 bases, the J end by 1 base, with 6 bases between. The CDR3 totals 13 residues. Germline values: CDR1 SGHRS, CDR2 YFSETQ. The CDR3 is CASSLQENTEAFF. For the CDR3, the DNA is TGCGCCAGCAGCTTACAGGAGAACACTGAAGCTTTCTTT.

This sequence joins TRBV4-2 and TRBJ1-6; D is unresolved. V lost 4 bases, J lost 5 bases, and 9 bases lay in between. Germline CDR1 LGHNA, CDR2 YNFKEQ. The CDR3 spans 14 residues. The CDR3 loop reads CASSPRVNNSPLHF. CDR3 DNA sequence: TGTGCCAGCAGCCCACGCGTAAATAATTCACCCCTCCACTTT.

The V and J genes are TRBV12-2 and TRBJ1-5. TRBV12-2 is designated a pseudogene. This CDR3 has 15 residues. Written as DNA, the CDR3 is TGTGCAAGTCGGTTAGAGCAACGGGTGAATCAGCCCCAGCATTTT. Translated: CASRLEQRVNQPQHF.

This clone appeared once. The CDR3 DNA sequence: TGTGCCAGCAGCTTAAGGGACAGGGTTCCCGGGGAGCTGTTTTTT. Its protein product is CASSLRDRVPGELFF. V usage is TRBV13 and J usage is TRBJ2-2; 9 bases fit TRBD1. This CDR3 is 15 amino acids long. Germline values: CDR1 PRHDT, CDR2 FYEKMQ (reference sequence). The junction had 4 bases not matched to a gene; V was cut back by 2 bases and J by 6 bases.

The rearrangement joins TRBV9 to TRBJ2-5; TRBD2 is a possible D gene (6 bases). V gave up 2 bases and J gave up 4 bases, with 18 bases separating them. The CDR3 runs to 16 residues. The V gene's germline CDR1 is SGDLS and CDR2 YYNGEE. The CDR3 coding sequence is TGTGCCAGCAGCGTCTATCGGGGAGGCTCGGGAGAGACCCAGTACTTC. This gives the protein CASSVYRGGSGETQYF. The full variable domain, in which reference TRBV9 and TRBJ2-5 provide the parts outside the CDR3, is DSGVTQTPKHLITATGQRVTLRCSPRSGDLSVYWYQQSLDQGLQFLIQYYNGEERAKGNILERFSAQQFPDLHSELNLSSLELGDSALYFCASSVYRGGSGETQYFGPGTRLLVL.

The rearrangement joins TRBV30 to TRBJ2-4; 7 bases map to TRBD2. Germline V gene sequence: CDR1 GTSNPN, CDR2 SVGIG (reference sequence). Unmatched junction bases numbered 7, after V lost 3 bases and J lost 5 bases. The CDR3 is 14 residues long. CDR3 protein: CAWRLGGGENIQYF. The CDR3 nucleotides read TGTGCCTGGAGACTGGGGGGGGGTGAAAACATTCAGTACTTC. The entire variable domain, with the rest obtained from reference TRBV30 and TRBJ2-4, is as follows: SQTIHQWPATLVQPVGSPLSLECTVEGTSNPNLYWYRQAAGRGLQLLFYSVGIGQISSEVPQNLSASRPQDRQFILSSKKLLLSDSGFYLCAWRLGGGENIQYFGAGTRLSVL.

This clone has just one count. This chain uses TRBV5-1 with TRBJ2-5; 10 bases line up with TRBD2. Germline V gives CDR1 SGHRS, CDR2 YFSETQ. Unmatched junction bases numbered 8, after V lost 5 bases and J lost 1 base. The CDR3 has 16 amino acids. Here the CDR3 DNA reads TGCGCCAGCAGTCTTGGGCTAGCGGGGGTCCAAGAGACCCAGTACTTC. It encodes CASSLGLAGVQETQYF.

J is TRBJ2-3 and V is TRBV7-3; 8 nucleotides match TRBD2. Trimming took 5 bases from V and 2 from J; bases not matched to a gene: 3. Germline values: CDR1 SGHTA, CDR2 FQGTGA. This CDR3 comprises 14 residues. The CDR3 here is CASSPGGPTDTQYF. Written as DNA, the CDR3 is TGTGCCAGCAGCCCGGGGGGGCCCACAGATACGCAGTATTTT. Combining the CDR3 with reference TRBV7-3 and TRBJ2-3 gives the whole variable domain GAGVSQTPSNKVTEKGKYVELRCDPISGHTALYWYRQSLGQGPEFLIYFQGTGAADDSGLPNDRFFAVRPEGSVSTLKIQRTERGDSAVYLCASSPGGPTDTQYFGPGTRLTVL.

The V and J genes are TRBV11-1 and TRBJ2-7; TRBD2 matches 8 bases. The CDR3 covers 16 residues. Germline CDR1 is SGHAT and CDR2 is FQDESV (reference sequence). The J segment lost 2 bases and the V segment lost 4 bases, leaving 10 bases of the junction unmatched. Written as DNA, the CDR3 is TGTGCCAGCAGCTCGCCTACGGGGGGGGCTCCCTACGAGCAGTACTTC. It is translated as CASSSPTGGAPYEQYF. Full variable domain (rest looked up from reference TRBV11-1 and TRBJ2-7): EAEVAQSPRYKITEKSQAVAFWCDPISGHATLYWYRQILGQGPELLVQFQDESVVDDSQLPKDRFSAERLKGVDSTLKIQPAELGDSAMYLCASSSPTGGAPYEQYFGPGTRLTVT.

This clone was detected once. An end of the junction differs from the germline gene, which may be a read error. CDR3 nucleotide sequence: TGTGCCTCGAGTCCGAGGGTCCGACTGAGCACAGATACGCAGTATTTT. Protein: CASSPRVRLSTDTQYF. The chain joins TRBV30 to TRBJ2-3; TRBD2 might be the D (5 bases). Germline CDR1 is GTSNPN and CDR2 is SVGIG (reference sequence). The CDR3 loop spans 16 amino acids. Variable domain in full (rest from reference TRBV30 and TRBJ2-3): SQTIHQWPATLVQPVGSPLSLECTVEGTSNPNLYWYRQAAGRGLQLLFYSVGIGQISSEVPQNLSASRPQDRQFILSSKKLLLSDSGFYLCASSPRVRLSTDTQYFGPGTRLTVL.

The chain carries TRBV13 and TRBJ2-3; 15 bases are a match to TRBD2. The germline gives CDR1 PRHDT, CDR2 FYEKMQ (reference sequence). This CDR3 comprises 16 residues. V was pared by 4 bases and J by 6 bases, with 5 bases of the junction left unmatched. The CDR3 nucleotides read TGTGCCAGCAGCTACGGGACTAGCGGGAGGTTTGATACGCAGTATTTT. It is translated as CASSYGTSGRFDTQYF.

As concerns this clone: The junction departs from the called germline gene at one end, perhaps through a read error. The CDR3 is CVSSYSGPSYEQYF. The CDR3 DNA follows: TGTGTCAGCAGTTACAGCGGACCCTCCTACGAGCAGTACTTC. This sequence joins TRBV6-5 and TRBJ2-7; tentatively, D is TRBD2 (5 bases). The CDR3 extends over 14 amino acids. Germline V gene lookup returns CDR1 MNHEY and CDR2 SVGAGI.